This T cell receptor beta chain was captured in a study of blood T cell repertoires in COVID-19. Study context: The United States, Italy and Spain supplied acute and convalescent COVID-19 samples. In each case, the material was cDNA or gDNA derived from T cells, B-cell-depleted T cells, or PBMCs.

In the source study's methods: The assay estimated nucleated cells by amplifying reference gene primers. Here immunoSEQ multiplex PCR was the method, and the copy in TCRdb shows in-frame clones only, minus some. Clonal size and the V and J genes are those of that table, whereas D and trimming came from the DNA. The table lists 110,000 to 150,000 clones, approximately 85% of them singletons. Source material: peripheral blood. This receptor was obtained from a man aged 45-65 years with acute or convalescent COVID-19.

CDR3 coding DNA: TGTGCCAGCAGCTACGCACAGAGCACTGAAGCTTTCTTT. It translates to CASSYAQSTEAFF. The V gene is TRBV7-8, the J gene TRBJ1-1; D unresolved. V shed 4 bases and J shed 4 bases, with 10 bases lying between them. This CDR3 comprises 13 residues. Per germline, CDR1 SGHVS and CDR2 FQNEAQ.